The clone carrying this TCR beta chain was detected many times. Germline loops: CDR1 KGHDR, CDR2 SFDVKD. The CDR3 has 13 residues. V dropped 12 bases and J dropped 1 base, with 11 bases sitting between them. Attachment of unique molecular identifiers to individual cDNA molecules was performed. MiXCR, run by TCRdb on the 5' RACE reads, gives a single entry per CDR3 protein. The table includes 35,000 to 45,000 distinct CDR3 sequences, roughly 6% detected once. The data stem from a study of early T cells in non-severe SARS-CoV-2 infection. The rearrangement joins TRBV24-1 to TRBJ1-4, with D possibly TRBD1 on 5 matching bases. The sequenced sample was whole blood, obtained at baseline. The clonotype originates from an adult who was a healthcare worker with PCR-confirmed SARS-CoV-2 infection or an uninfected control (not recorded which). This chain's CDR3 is CAERDGTNEKLFF. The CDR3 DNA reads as TGTGCCGAAAGGGACGGAACTAATGAAAAACTGTTTTTT.